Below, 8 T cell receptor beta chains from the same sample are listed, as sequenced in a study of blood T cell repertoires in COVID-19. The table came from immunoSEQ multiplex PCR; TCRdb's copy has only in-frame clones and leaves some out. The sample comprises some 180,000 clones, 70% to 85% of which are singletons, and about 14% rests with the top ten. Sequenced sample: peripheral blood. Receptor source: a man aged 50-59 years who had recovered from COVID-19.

CDR3 sequence: CAWRYRGWNTEAFF. The CDR3 DNA reads as TGTGCCTGGAGGTACAGGGGATGGAACACTGAAGCTTTCTTT. V is TRBV30 and J is TRBJ1-1; 7 bases are shared with TRBD1. The junction had 5 bases not matched to a gene; V was cut back by 3 bases and J by 1 base. Germline V lookup: CDR1 GTSNPN, CDR2 SVGIG (reference sequence). There are 14 residues in the CDR3.

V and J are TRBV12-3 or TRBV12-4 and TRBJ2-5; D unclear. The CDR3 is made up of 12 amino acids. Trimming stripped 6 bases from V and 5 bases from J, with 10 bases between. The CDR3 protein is CASRPNKETQYF. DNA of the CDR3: TGTGCCAGCAGGCCCAACAAGGAGACCCAGTACTTC.

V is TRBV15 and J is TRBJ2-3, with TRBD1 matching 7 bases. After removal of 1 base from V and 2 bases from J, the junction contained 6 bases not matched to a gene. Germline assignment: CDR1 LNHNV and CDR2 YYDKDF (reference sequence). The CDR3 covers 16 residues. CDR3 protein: CATSRVTGKVTDTQYF. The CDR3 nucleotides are TGTGCCACCAGCAGAGTGACAGGGAAGGTCACAGATACGCAGTATTTT. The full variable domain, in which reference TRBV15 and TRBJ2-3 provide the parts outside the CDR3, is DAMVIQNPRYQVTQFGKPVTLSCSQTLNHNVMYWYQQKSSQAPKLLFHYYDKDFNNEADTPDNFQSRRPNTSFCFLDIRSPGLGDTAMYLCATSRVTGKVTDTQYFGPGTRLTVL.

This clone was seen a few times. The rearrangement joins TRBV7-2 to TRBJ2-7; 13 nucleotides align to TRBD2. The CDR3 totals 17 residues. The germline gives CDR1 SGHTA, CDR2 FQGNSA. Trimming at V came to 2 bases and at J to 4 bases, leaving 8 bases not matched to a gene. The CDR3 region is CASSLRTGLAGVYEQYF. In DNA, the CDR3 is TGTGCCAGCAGCTTACGGACAGGACTAGCGGGAGTGTACGAGCAGTACTTC.

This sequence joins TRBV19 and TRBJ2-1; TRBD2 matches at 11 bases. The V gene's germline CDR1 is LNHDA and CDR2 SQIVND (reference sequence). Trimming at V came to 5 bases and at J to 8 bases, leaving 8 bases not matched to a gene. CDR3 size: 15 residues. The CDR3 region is CASSQGLAAWDEQFF. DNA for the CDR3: TGTGCCAGTAGTCAGGGACTAGCGGCCTGGGATGAGCAGTTCTTC.

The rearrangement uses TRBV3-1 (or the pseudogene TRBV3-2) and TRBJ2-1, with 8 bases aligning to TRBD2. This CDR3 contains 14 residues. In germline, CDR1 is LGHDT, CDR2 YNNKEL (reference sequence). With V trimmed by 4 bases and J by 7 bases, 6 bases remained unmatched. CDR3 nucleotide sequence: TGTGCCAGCAGCCTATCGGCGGGGGGAAATGAGCAGTTCTTC. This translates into CASSLSAGGNEQFF.

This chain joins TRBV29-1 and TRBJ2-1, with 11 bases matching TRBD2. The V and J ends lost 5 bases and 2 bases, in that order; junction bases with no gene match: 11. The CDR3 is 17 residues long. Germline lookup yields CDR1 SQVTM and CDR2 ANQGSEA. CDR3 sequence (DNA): TGCAGCGTTCGAGGGACTAGCGGTCTTAGTCCCTACAATGAGCAGTTCTTC. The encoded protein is CSVRGTSGLSPYNEQFF.

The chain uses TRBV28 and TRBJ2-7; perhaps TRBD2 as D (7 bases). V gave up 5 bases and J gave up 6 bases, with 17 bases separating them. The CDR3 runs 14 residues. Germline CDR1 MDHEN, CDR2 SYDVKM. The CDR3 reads CASSAPRRGAEQYF. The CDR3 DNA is TGTGCCAGCAGTGCCCCCCGACGGGGGGCCGAGCAGTACTTC.